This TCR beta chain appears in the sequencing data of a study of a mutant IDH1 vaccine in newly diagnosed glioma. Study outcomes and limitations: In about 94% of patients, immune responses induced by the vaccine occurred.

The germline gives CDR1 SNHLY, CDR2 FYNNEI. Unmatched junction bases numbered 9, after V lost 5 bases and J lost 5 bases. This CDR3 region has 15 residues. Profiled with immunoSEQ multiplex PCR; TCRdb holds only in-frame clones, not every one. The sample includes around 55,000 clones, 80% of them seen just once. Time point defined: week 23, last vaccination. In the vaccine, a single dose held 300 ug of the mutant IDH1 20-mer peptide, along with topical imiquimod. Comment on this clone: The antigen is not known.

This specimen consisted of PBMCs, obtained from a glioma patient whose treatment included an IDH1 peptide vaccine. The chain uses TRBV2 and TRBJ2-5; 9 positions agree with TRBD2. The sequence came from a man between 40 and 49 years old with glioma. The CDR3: CASSYESAGGETQYF. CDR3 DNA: TGTGCCAGCAGTTACGAAAGCGCGGGGGGGGAGACCCAGTACTTC.